These T cell receptor beta chains were read from a single sample in a study of T cells expressing NK-cell markers. TCRdb reprocessed the 5' RACE reads; each CDR3 protein has one entry and no DNA is given. The sample totals roughly 120,000 distinct CDR3 sequences. The source material was blood T cells: a sorted CD56 or NKG2C T cell subset, CD4+ or CD8+ T cells, or bulk PBMC T cells (not recorded which). Receptors originate from a woman between 18 and 75 years old in good health. Both conserved end residues are part of each CDR3. Clone size, where shown, is once, few, many, or a class for clones that have expanded.

-	TRBJ2-5	TRBV5-1	CASIPLAETQYF
-	TRBJ2-1	TRBV12-3/TRBV12-4	CASRWDSHNEQFF
large	TRBJ2-7	TRBV7-2	CASSSGTGAYEQYF
-	TRBJ2-1	TRBV12-3/TRBV12-4	CASKASASYNEQFF
-	TRBJ2-5	TRBV4-1	CASSQREETQYF
-	TRBJ2-1	TRBV4-1	CASSQEGAASGWYNEQFF
-	TRBJ2-7	TRBV4-2	CASSFIGAGMRDEQYF
-	TRBJ1-1	TRBV5-6	CASSHRGGVNTEAFF
-	TRBJ2-3	TRBV3-1	CASSQGGTSRATQYF
-	TRBJ2-3	TRBV7-9	CASSLGLAAPSTDTQYF
-	TRBJ1-1	TRBV10-1	CASSDDREWGNTEAFF
-	TRBJ2-1	TRBV12-3/TRBV12-4	CASSGDRSYNEQFF
-	TRBJ2-1	TRBV12-3/TRBV12-4	CASSHTRTGPGYNEQFF
-	TRBJ2-5	TRBV20-1	CSSATAQETQYF
-	TRBJ2-5	TRBV6-2/TRBV6-3	CASTKPPSGGLETQYF
-	TRBJ1-5	TRBV10-2	CASSERGPSNQPQHF
-	TRBJ2-1	TRBV12-3/TRBV12-4	CASSFTGLQQFF
-	TRBJ2-3	TRBV12-3/TRBV12-4	CASRTLAGQTTDTQYF
-	TRBJ2-5	TRBV3-1	CASSPSPVVGQETQYF
-	TRBJ2-3	TRBV5-4	CASRGLAGGLDTQYF
-	TRBJ1-1	TRBV4-1	CASSPQGVRTEAFF
-	TRBJ2-2	TRBV5-4	CASSSTRITGELFF
-	TRBJ2-3	TRBV5-4	CASRDSSTDTQYF
-	TRBJ1-4	TRBV4-1	CASSQEQGAHEKLFF
-	TRBJ2-3	TRBV5-5	CASRLQGAGDTQYF
-	TRBJ2-2	TRBV24-1	CATSDSGGRITGELFF